Following are 5 T cell receptor beta chains from one sample sequenced in a study of blood T cell repertoires in COVID-19. Using immunoSEQ multiplex PCR, the repertoire was profiled, and TCRdb retains in-frame clones only, with some absent. The sample holds some 100,000 clones, roughly 77% seen once. The sample taken for sequencing was peripheral blood. The receptors shown here come from a human donor in a cohort sampled during active COVID-19.

This chain connects TRBV2 to TRBJ1-5, with a weak D call TRBD1 (6 bases). Germline V gives CDR1 SNHLY, CDR2 FYNNEI. The CDR3 has 15 amino acids. V lost 4 bases and J 1 base, leaving 11 bases between the germline ends. DNA for the CDR3: TGTGCCAGCAGTGGAGGGGGTTTGAGCAATCAGCCCCAGCATTTT. Translation gives CASSGGGLSNQPQHF.

A note on this clone: At the DNA level, this CDR3 is encoded by other sequences in the same sample as well. The chain combines TRBV12-3 or TRBV12-4 with TRBJ2-7, with 7 bases aligning to TRBD1. The CDR3 contains 13 residues. V dropped 6 bases and J dropped 2; count of bases not matched to a gene: 4. In DNA form, the CDR3 reads TGTGCCAGCAGCTACGGGACAGCCTACGAGCAGTACTTC. This gives the protein CASSYGTAYEQYF.

In this sample, this clone turned up once. The rearrangement joins TRBV5-1 to TRBJ1-2; D gene unclear. Germline lookup yields CDR1 SGHRS and CDR2 YFSETQ. This CDR3 spans 15 amino acids. Trimming stripped 0 bases from V and 5 bases from J, with 14 bases between. In nucleotides, the CDR3 is TGCGCCAGCAGCTTGGTGGCACCCGGAGGGTATGGCTACACCTTC. It translates to CASSLVAPGGYGYTF. The complete variable domain, with remaining parts taken from reference TRBV5-1 and TRBJ1-2, reads KAGVTQTPRYLIKTRGQQVTLSCSPISGHRSVSWYQQTPGQGLQFLFEYFSETQRNKGNFPGRFSGRQFSNSRSEMNVSTLELGDSALYLCASSLVAPGGYGYTFGSGTRLTVV.

V is TRBV27 and J is TRBJ2-3; D not certain. The CDR3 extends over 13 amino acids. CDR1 MNHEY and CDR2 SMNVEV come from the germline V gene (reference sequence). V was clipped by 5 bases and J by 2 bases, with 8 bases between them. CDR3 region: CASSLFFTDTQYF. For the CDR3, the DNA is TGTGCCAGCAGTCTCTTTTTCACAGATACGCAGTATTTT.

This clone was seen a few times. This chain links TRBV28 with TRBJ1-4, with a possible D match to TRBD1 (6 bases). Trimming left V 4 bases short and J 3 bases short, with 15 bases between. The CDR3 contains 16 residues. Germline CDR1 is MDHEN and CDR2 is SYDVKM. The CDR3 sequence is CASSWVTGTANEKLFF. In nucleotides, the CDR3 is TGTGCCAGCAGTTGGGTAACAGGGACGGCTAATGAAAAACTGTTTTTT. The complete variable domain, with remaining parts taken from reference TRBV28 and TRBJ1-4, reads DVKVTQSSRYLVKRTGEKVFLECVQDMDHENMFWYRQDPGLGLRLIYFSYDVKMKEKGDIPEGYSVSREKKERFSLILESASTNQTSMYLCASSWVTGTANEKLFFGSGTQLSVL.